What follows are 32 T cell receptor beta chains derived from one specimen sequenced in a study of blood T cell repertoires in COVID-19. Assay: immunoSEQ multiplex PCR; the TCRdb copy retains only in-frame clones and omits some. This sample has fewer than 450,000 clones, with approximately 88% found just once. The sample was peripheral blood. The receptor source for this set is a woman between 45 and 65 years old with COVID-19, enrolled during active disease.

This clone has just one count. This chain links TRBV18 with TRBJ1-2; D possibly corresponds to TRBD1 (5 bases). V gave up 6 bases and J gave up 2 bases, with 16 bases separating them. Germline lookup yields CDR1 KGHSH and CDR2 LQKENI. The CDR3 has 15 amino acids. The CDR3 DNA reads as TGTGCCAGCTCTACAGGCGGCGAATCCAACTATGGCTACACCTTC. It codes for CASSTGGESNYGYTF. Looking up the rest from reference TRBV18 and TRBJ1-2 gives the full variable domain: NAGVMQNPRHLVRRRGQEARLRCSPMKGHSHVYWYRQLPEEGLKFMVYLQKENIIDESGMPKERFSAEFPKEGPSILRIQQVVRGDSAAYFCASSTGGESNYGYTFGSGTRLTVV.

The V and J genes are TRBV30 and TRBJ1-2, with 8 bases identical to TRBD1. Germline trimming cut 2 bases from V and 6 bases from J; bases unmatched to any gene: 8. The CDR3 extends over 14 amino acids. Germline V gene data show CDR1 as GTSNPN and CDR2 as SVGIG (reference sequence). The DNA for the CDR3 is TGTGCCTGGAGTACTCGGGACAGGTTCCATGGCTACACCTTC. Protein: CAWSTRDRFHGYTF. Full variable domain (outside the CDR3, taken from reference TRBV30 and TRBJ1-2): SQTIHQWPATLVQPVGSPLSLECTVEGTSNPNLYWYRQAAGRGLQLLFYSVGIGQISSEVPQNLSASRPQDRQFILSSKKLLLSDSGFYLCAWSTRDRFHGYTFGSGTRLTVV.

As for this clone: The same CDR3 can be traced to other DNA sequences in this sample. The chain recombines TRBV7-9 with TRBJ1-4, with a possible D match to TRBD1 (5 bases). The germline V gene has CDR1 SEHNR and CDR2 FQNEAQ (reference sequence). The V end lost 5 bases, the J end lost 6 bases, and 13 bases lay between the germline ends. The CDR3 spans 14 residues. The CDR3 reads CASSLQGGDEKLFF. CDR3 DNA sequence: TGTGCCAGCAGCCTGCAGGGCGGGGATGAAAAACTGTTTTTT.

This sequence joins TRBV30 and TRBJ2-1; maybe TRBD2 (5 bases). The CDR3 is made up of 11 amino acids. Per the germline V gene, CDR1 is GTSNPN and CDR2 is SVGIG (reference sequence). With 7 bases removed from V and 7 bases from J, the gap between germline ends came to 11 bases. Here the CDR3 reads CASSRLNEQFF. In DNA, the CDR3 is TGTGCCTCTAGCCGATTAAATGAGCAGTTCTTC.

The rearrangement links TRBV6-5 to TRBJ2-3, with a possible D match to TRBD1 (5 bases). Germline V gene sequence: CDR1 MNHEY, CDR2 SVGAGI. V was trimmed by 6 bases and J by 6 bases, leaving 16 bases between them. The CDR3 spans 14 residues. CDR3 coding DNA: TGTGCCAGCAGGGGGCCCTTTTCTCTGGATACGCAGTATTTT. Its translation is CASRGPFSLDTQYF.

V and J are TRBV7-2 and TRBJ1-2; no firm D call. V was trimmed by 3 bases and J by 1 base, leaving 9 bases between them. This CDR3 spans 14 amino acids. CDR1 is SGHTA and CDR2 is FQGNSA in the germline V gene. In DNA form, the CDR3 reads TGTGCCAGCAGCTTCCCAGCGGTTAACTATGGCTACACCTTC. Translating it yields CASSFPAVNYGYTF.

This clone was found a few times. The chain links TRBV24-1 to TRBJ1-2; the D gene is possibly TRBD1 (6 bases). The ends were cut back, 0 bases at V and 6 bases at J, with 10 bases in the middle. Germline CDR1 and CDR2: KGHDR and SFDVKD. The CDR3 length is 14 residues. DNA of the CDR3: TGTGCCACCAGTGATTTGCAGGGGCTGGATGGCTACACCTTC. Translated, it gives CATSDLQGLDGYTF.

The gene calls are TRBV7-2 and TRBJ1-5; D possibly corresponds to TRBD1 (5 bases). Germline V gene sequence: CDR1 SGHTA, CDR2 FQGNSA. V was shortened by 8 bases and J by 6 bases, with 14 bases between the two germline ends. CDR3 length equals 13 residues. The CDR3 DNA reads as TGTGCCAGCTCCCCAGGGAGGTCTCAGCCCCAGCATTTT. Its translation: CASSPGRSQPQHF.

The chain is built from TRBV6-5 and TRBJ2-7; no clear D gene. Germline loops: CDR1 MNHEY, CDR2 SVGAGI. The CDR3 loop spans 14 amino acids. V dropped 5 bases and J dropped 0 bases, with 11 bases sitting between them. For the CDR3, the DNA is TGTGCCAGCAGTCCACTGAGAAGCTCCTACGAGCAGTACTTC. Amino acid sequence: CASSPLRSSYEQYF.

The chain uses TRBV4-1 and TRBJ1-5; 7 bases map to TRBD1. This CDR3 comprises 15 residues. Germline loops: CDR1 MGHRA, CDR2 YSYEKL. V was pared by 1 base and J by 15 bases, with 15 bases of the junction left unmatched. CDR3 residues: CASSQVYRGLFPRHF. DNA of the CDR3: TGCGCCAGCAGCCAAGTTTACAGGGGACTCTTTCCGAGGCATTTT.

This clone has a handful of counts. The rearrangement joins TRBV12-3 or TRBV12-4 to TRBJ2-1; tentatively, D is TRBD2 (6 bases). Between the trimmed V and J ends, which lost 6 bases and 13 bases, there was a span of 13 bases. The CDR3 is made up of 11 amino acids. The CDR3 nucleotides are TGTGCCAGCAGCTTGGGACTCTTACAGTTCTTC. It translates to CASSLGLLQFF.

This clone was observed once. The J gene is TRBJ2-1, the V gene TRBV3-1 (or the pseudogene TRBV3-2); TRBD2 matches 9 bases. Germline V gives CDR1 LGHDT, CDR2 YNNKEL (reference sequence). Germline trimming cut 0 bases from V and 7 bases from J; bases unmatched to any gene: 7. This CDR3 contains 16 residues. The CDR3 nucleotides are TGTGCCAGCAGCCAAGAGGCTAGCGGGGCTAGAAATGAGCAGTTCTTC. Its translation: CASSQEASGARNEQFF.

The gene calls are TRBV12-3 or TRBV12-4 and TRBJ2-1; no firm D call. Trimming cost V 1 base and J 8 bases, with 9 bases left between them. This CDR3 is built from 13 residues. Here the CDR3 reads CASSLVSGDEQFF. CDR3 in DNA: TGTGCCAGCAGTTTAGTGAGTGGTGATGAGCAGTTCTTC.

The chain uses TRBV29-1 and TRBJ2-5; 7 bases are shared with TRBD2. In germline, CDR1 is SQVTM, CDR2 ANQGSEA. V dropped 0 bases and J dropped 5; count of bases not matched to a gene: 3. CDR3 length: 13 amino acids. As DNA, the CDR3 is TGCAGCGTTGAAGAGGGAGGGTCCGAGACCCAGTACTTC. Translating gives CSVEEGGSETQYF.

This chain uses TRBV30 with TRBJ1-2, with a weak D call TRBD1 (6 bases). There are 13 residues in the CDR3. The V gene's germline CDR1 is GTSNPN and CDR2 SVGIG (reference sequence). Trimming removed 2 bases from V and 5 bases from J, with 12 bases in between. The CDR3: CAWSPYREYGYTF. The CDR3 DNA reads TGTGCCTGGAGTCCTTACAGGGAGTATGGCTACACCTTC.

The rearrangement joins TRBV6-5 to TRBJ1-6; D remains unclear. The V gene lost 2 bases and the J gene lost 6 bases, with 11 bases spanning the gap. CDR1 is MNHEY and CDR2 is SVGAGI in the germline V gene. The CDR3 runs to 15 residues. This CDR3 reads CASSYGGVVNSPLHF. The DNA for the CDR3 is TGTGCCAGCAGTTACGGTGGAGTAGTTAATTCACCCCTCCACTTT.

The chain has TRBV6-6 and TRBJ2-7; D not resolved. The ends were cut back, 2 bases at V and 5 bases at J, with 4 bases in the middle. Germline assignment: CDR1 MNHNY and CDR2 SVGAGI (reference sequence). The length of the CDR3 is 11 residues. CDR3 residues: CASSYGDEQYF. CDR3 DNA: TGTGCCAGCAGTTACGGAGACGAGCAGTACTTC.

The J gene is TRBJ2-2, the V gene TRBV2; 7 bases map to TRBD1. CDR1 is SNHLY, CDR2 FYNNEI, per germline. V lost 5 bases and J lost 5; bases outside the gene matches: 2. The CDR3 length is 13 residues. DNA for the CDR3: TGTGCCAGCAGTCCACAGGGGACCGGGGAGCTGTTTTTT. Encoded protein: CASSPQGTGELFF.

This chain joins TRBV3-1 (or the pseudogene TRBV3-2) and TRBJ2-4; no definite D call. Trimming cost V 0 bases and J 8 bases, with 8 bases left between them. The CDR3 length is 13 residues. Germline V gene sequence: CDR1 LGHDT, CDR2 YNNKEL (reference sequence). The CDR3 loop reads CASSQEIRDIQYF. CDR3 DNA sequence: TGTGCCAGCAGCCAAGAAATCCGGGACATTCAGTACTTC.

This clone occurred a few times. The V gene is TRBV5-6, the J gene TRBJ1-1, with 7 positions matching TRBD1. From germline, CDR1 is SGHDT and CDR2 YYEEEE. The CDR3 contains 15 residues. With V trimmed by 2 bases and J by 6 bases, 10 bases remained unmatched. CDR3 in amino acids: CASSFLTGEGAEAFF. The CDR3 DNA reads as TGTGCCAGCAGCTTCCTCACAGGGGAAGGGGCTGAAGCTTTCTTT.

The chain carries TRBV6-5 and TRBJ2-3, with D hard to call. The germline V gene encodes CDR1 MNHEY and CDR2 SVGAGI. V was shortened by 5 bases and J by 0 bases, with 9 bases between the two germline ends. The CDR3 covers 14 residues. The CDR3 is CASSRARSTDTQYF. The CDR3 DNA follows: TGTGCCAGCAGTCGAGCGAGGAGCACAGATACGCAGTATTTT.

The chain employs TRBV21-1 and TRBJ1-3. TRBV21-1 is deemed a pseudogene. The CDR3 length is 16 residues. CDR3 nucleotide sequence: TGTGCCAGCAGCAAAGTAGTGTCCCTCTCTGGAAACACCATATATTTT. As protein: CASSKVVSLSGNTIYF.

The chain links TRBV5-6 to TRBJ1-2; D possibly corresponds to TRBD1 (6 bases). This CDR3 comprises 13 residues. V lost 4 bases and J lost 4, with 11 bases in between. The germline V gene has CDR1 SGHDT and CDR2 YYEEEE. The CDR3 sequence is CASSPRDTYGYTF. The DNA of the CDR3 is TGTGCCAGCAGCCCCCGGGACACCTATGGCTACACCTTC.

This clone has only one observation. The chain is built from TRBV15 and TRBJ2-4, with 7 bases matching TRBD1. V shed 2 bases, J shed 2 bases, and the junction held 9 bases outside the gene matches. The CDR3 has 17 amino acids. Germline V gene lookup returns CDR1 LNHNV and CDR2 YYDKDF (reference sequence). As DNA, the CDR3 is TGTGCCACCAGCAGAATCCGACAGGGTGAGACCAAAAACATTCAGTACTTC. It specifies CATSRIRQGETKNIQYF.

CDR3 loop: CASSFSTGEETQYF. In DNA, the CDR3 is TGCGCCAGCAGCTTTTCGACAGGGGAGGAGACCCAGTACTTC. The genes are TRBV5-1 and TRBJ2-5; 8 bases align to TRBD1. CDR1 is SGHRS, CDR2 YFSETQ, per germline. The CDR3 contains 14 residues. With V trimmed by 2 bases and J by 5 bases, 5 bases remained unmatched.

V gene TRBV11-1 combines with J gene TRBJ2-7; D gene uncertain. The germline gives CDR1 SGHAT, CDR2 FQDESV (reference sequence). Trimming pared 5 bases from V and 3 bases from J, leaving 5 bases between. This CDR3 comprises 11 residues. The CDR3 protein is CASSLNYEQYF. CDR3 DNA sequence: TGTGCCAGCAGCCTAAACTACGAGCAGTACTTC.

The chain links TRBV3-1 (or the pseudogene TRBV3-2) to TRBJ2-2, with 15 bases matching TRBD2. CDR3 length equals 18 residues. Germline CDR1 is LGHDT and CDR2 is YNNKEL (reference sequence). With 4 bases clipped from V and 4 bases from J, the junction kept 7 bases outside the gene matches. CDR3 nucleotides: TGTGCCAGCAGCCCGGGACTAGCGGGGGGTCGGGGCACCGGGGAGCTGTTTTTT. This codes for CASSPGLAGGRGTGELFF.

V usage is TRBV7-8 and J usage is TRBJ2-7; 7 nucleotides line up with TRBD1. The CDR3 totals 19 residues. In germline, CDR1 is SGHVS, CDR2 FQNEAQ. The J segment lost 2 bases and the V segment lost 3 bases, leaving 19 bases of the junction unmatched. The CDR3 is CASSLPGTALSLFTYEQYF. For the CDR3, the DNA is TGTGCCAGCAGCTTGCCCGGGACAGCCTTATCTCTTTTCACCTACGAGCAGTACTTC.

The rearrangement links TRBV14 to TRBJ2-7, with D possibly TRBD2 on 5 matching bases. The CDR3 contains 13 residues. CDR1 is SGHDN and CDR2 is FVKESK in the germline V gene. The ends were cut back, 9 bases at V and 3 bases at J, with 15 bases in the middle. This CDR3 reads CAREDGSHYEQYF. The CDR3, as DNA: TGTGCCAGGGAGGACGGATCGCACTACGAGCAGTACTTC.

J is TRBJ2-2 and V is TRBV2; TRBD1 is a possible D gene (5 bases). Germline V gene data show CDR1 as SNHLY and CDR2 as FYNNEI. V dropped 8 bases and J dropped 6 bases, with 22 bases sitting between them. This CDR3 has 16 amino acids. CDR3 DNA sequence: TGTGCCAGCGGGGAAGGCAGGGCGTTTTCTCCCGGGGAGCTGTTTTTT. This sequence encodes CASGEGRAFSPGELFF.

CDR3 loop: CAIKQGRGDTQYF. The CDR3 nucleotides are TGTGCCATCAAACAGGGCCGGGGAGATACGCAGTATTTT. The rearrangement joins TRBV10-3 to TRBJ2-3; tentatively, D is TRBD1 (6 bases). The ends were cut back, 7 bases at V and 5 bases at J, with 13 bases in the middle. CDR1 is ENHRY, CDR2 SYGVKD, per germline. The CDR3 has 13 amino acids.

The chain recombines TRBV29-1 with TRBJ2-1; D uncertain. The germline gives CDR1 SQVTM, CDR2 ANQGSEA. The CDR3 runs to 13 residues. V was cut by 2 bases and J by 0 bases, with 5 bases left in between. CDR3 nucleotides: TGCAGCGTTGAAAGCACCTCCTACAATGAGCAGTTCTTC. This encodes CSVESTSYNEQFF.